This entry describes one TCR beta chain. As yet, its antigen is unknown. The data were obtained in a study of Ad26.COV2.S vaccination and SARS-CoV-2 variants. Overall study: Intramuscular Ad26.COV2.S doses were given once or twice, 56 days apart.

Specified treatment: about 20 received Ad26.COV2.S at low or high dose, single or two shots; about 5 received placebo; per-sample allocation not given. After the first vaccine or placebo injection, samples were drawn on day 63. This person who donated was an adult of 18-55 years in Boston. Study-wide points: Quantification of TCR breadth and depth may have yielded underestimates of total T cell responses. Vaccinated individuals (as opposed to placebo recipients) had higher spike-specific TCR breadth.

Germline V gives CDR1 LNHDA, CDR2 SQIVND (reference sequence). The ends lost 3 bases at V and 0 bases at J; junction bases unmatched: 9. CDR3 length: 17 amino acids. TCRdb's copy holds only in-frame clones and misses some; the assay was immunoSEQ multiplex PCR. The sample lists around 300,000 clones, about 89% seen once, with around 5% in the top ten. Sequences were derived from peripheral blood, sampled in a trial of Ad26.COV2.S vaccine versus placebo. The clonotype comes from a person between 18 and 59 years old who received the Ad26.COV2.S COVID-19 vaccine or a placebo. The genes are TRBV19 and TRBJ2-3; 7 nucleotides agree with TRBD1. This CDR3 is CASSIRTGTTSTDTQYF. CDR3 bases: TGTGCCAGTAGTATCAGGACAGGAACAACTAGCACAGATACGCAGTATTTT.